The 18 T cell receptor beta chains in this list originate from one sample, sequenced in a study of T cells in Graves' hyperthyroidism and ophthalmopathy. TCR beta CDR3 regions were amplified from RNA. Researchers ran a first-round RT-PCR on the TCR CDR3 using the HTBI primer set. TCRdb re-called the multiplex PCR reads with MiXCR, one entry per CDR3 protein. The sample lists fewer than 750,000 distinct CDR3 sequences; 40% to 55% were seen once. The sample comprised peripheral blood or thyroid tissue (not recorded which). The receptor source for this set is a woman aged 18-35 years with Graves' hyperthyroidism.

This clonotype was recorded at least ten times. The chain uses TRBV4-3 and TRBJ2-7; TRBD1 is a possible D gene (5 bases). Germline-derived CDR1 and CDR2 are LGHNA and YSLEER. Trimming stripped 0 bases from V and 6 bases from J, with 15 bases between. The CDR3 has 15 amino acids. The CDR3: CASSQDPGIRGEQYF. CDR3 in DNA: TGCGCCAGCAGCCAAGACCCCGGAATTAGGGGCGAGCAGTACTTC.

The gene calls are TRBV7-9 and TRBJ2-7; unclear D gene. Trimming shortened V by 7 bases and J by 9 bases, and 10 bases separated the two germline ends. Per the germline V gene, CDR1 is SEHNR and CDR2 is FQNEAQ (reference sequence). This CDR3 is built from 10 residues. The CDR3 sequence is CASTTSGQYF. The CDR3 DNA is TGTGCCAGCACCACATCCGGGCAGTACTTC.

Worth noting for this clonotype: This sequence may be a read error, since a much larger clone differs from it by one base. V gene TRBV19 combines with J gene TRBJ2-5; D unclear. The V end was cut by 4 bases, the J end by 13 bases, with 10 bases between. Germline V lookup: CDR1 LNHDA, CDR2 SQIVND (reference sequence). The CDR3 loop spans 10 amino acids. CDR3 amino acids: CASSNGRRYF. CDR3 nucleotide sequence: TGTGCCAGTAGTAACGGACGGCGGTACTTC.

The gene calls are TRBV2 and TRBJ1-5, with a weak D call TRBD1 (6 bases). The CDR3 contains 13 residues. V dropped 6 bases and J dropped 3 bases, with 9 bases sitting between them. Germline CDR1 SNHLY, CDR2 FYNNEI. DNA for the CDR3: TGTGCCAGCAGGTCAGGGGCCAATCAGCCCCAGCATTTT. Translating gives CASRSGANQPQHF.

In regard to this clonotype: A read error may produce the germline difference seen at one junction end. For the CDR3, the DNA is TGTGCCAGCAGCTCCGGGGGACTAGCGGGAAGCACCATATATTTT. Protein: CASSSGGLAGSTIYF. The chain links TRBV5-4 to TRBJ1-3; TRBD1 might be the D (5 bases). There are 15 residues in the CDR3. The V gene's germline CDR1 is SGHNT and CDR2 YYREEE (reference sequence).

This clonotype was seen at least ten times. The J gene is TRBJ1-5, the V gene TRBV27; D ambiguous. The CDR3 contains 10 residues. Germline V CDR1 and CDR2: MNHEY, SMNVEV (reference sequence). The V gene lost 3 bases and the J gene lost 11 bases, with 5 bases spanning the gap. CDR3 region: CASSFWAQHF. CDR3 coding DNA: TGTGCCAGCAGTTTCTGGGCCCAGCATTTT.

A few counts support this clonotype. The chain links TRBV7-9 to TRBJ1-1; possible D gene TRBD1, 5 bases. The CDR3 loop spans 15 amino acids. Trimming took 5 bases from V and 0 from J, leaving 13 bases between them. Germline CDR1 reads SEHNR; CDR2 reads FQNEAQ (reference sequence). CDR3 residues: CASSVDPGLNTEAFF. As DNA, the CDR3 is TGTGCCAGCAGCGTTGATCCAGGGCTGAACACTGAAGCTTTCTTT.

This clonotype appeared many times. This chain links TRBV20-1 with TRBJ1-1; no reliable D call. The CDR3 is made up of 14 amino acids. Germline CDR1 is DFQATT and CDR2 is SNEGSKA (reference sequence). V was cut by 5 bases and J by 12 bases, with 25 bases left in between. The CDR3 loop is CSARTPSLGRGTFF. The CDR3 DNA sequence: TGCAGTGCTCGAACACCTTCCCTGGGAAGAGGGACTTTCTTT.

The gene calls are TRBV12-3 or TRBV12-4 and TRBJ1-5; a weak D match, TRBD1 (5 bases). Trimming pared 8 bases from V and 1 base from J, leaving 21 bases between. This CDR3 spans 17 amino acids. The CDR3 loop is CASSLTRGDGSNQPQHF. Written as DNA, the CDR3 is TGTGCCAGCTCACTAACCCGGGGGGATGGGAGCAATCAGCCCCAGCATTTT.

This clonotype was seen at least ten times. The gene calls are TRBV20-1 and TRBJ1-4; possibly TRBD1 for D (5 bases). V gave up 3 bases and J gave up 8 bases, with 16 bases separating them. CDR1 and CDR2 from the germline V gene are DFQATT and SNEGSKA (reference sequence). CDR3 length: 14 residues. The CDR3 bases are TGCAGTGCTAGTATTGGGGGTCGCAGCGAAAAACTGTTTTTT. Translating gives CSASIGGRSEKLFF.

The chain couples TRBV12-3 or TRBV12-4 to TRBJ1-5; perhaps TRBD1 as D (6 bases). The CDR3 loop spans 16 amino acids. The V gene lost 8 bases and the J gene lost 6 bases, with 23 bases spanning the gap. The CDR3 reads CASSPSGGLQGQPQHF. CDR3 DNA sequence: TGTGCCAGCTCACCGAGTGGGGGGCTGCAGGGTCAGCCCCAGCATTTT.

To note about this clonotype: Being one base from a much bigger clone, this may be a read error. The CDR3 is CSARQGFYDQPQHF. CDR3 bases: TGCAGTGCTAGACAGGGGTTTTACGATCAGCCCCAGCATTTT. V usage is TRBV20-1 and J usage is TRBJ1-5, with TRBD1 as a possible D gene (6 bases). V lost 2 bases to trimming and J lost 5 bases, with 13 bases between them. Germline values: CDR1 DFQATT, CDR2 SNEGSKA (reference sequence). The CDR3 sequence is 14 residues long.

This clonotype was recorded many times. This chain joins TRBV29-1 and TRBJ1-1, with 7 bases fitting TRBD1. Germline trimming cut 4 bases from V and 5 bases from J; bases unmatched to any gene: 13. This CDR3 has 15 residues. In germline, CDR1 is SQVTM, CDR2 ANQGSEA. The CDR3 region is CSVVGTSRGRTEAFF. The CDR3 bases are TGCAGCGTTGTTGGGACATCCAGGGGGAGGACTGAAGCTTTCTTT. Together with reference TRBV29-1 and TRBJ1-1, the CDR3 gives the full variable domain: SAVISQKPSRDICQRGTSLTIQCQVDSQVTMMFWYRQQPGQSLTLIATANQGSEATYESGFVIDKFPISRPNLTFSTLTVSNMSPEDSSIYLCSVVGTSRGRTEAFFGQGTRLTVV.

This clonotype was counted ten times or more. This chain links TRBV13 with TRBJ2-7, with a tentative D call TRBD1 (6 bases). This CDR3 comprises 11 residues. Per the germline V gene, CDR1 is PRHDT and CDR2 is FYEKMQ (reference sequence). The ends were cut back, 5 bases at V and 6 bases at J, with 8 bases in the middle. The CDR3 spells CASSGTSEQYF. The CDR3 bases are TGTGCCAGCAGCGGGACAAGCGAGCAGTACTTC. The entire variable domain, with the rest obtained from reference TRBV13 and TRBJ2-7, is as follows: AAGVIQSPRHLIKEKRETATLKCYPIPRHDTVYWYQQGPGQDPQFLISFYEKMQSDKGSIPDRFSAQQFSDYHSELNMSSLELGDSALYFCASSGTSEQYFGPGTRLTVT.

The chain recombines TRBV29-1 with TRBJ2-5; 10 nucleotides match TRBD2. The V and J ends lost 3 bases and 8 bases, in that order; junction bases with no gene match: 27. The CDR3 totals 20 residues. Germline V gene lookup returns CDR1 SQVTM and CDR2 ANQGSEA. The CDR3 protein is CSVELPWSAGTSAVIGTQYF. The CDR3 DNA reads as TGCAGCGTTGAGCTCCCATGGTCGGCCGGGACTAGCGCCGTCATCGGCACCCAGTACTTC.

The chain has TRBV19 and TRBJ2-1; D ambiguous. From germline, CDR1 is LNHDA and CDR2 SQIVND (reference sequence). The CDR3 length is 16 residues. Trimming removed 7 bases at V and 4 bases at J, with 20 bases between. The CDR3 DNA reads TGTGCCAGTACTCAGAGCAGGCCCCCCCTATACAATGAGCAGTTCTTC. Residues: CASTQSRPPLYNEQFF. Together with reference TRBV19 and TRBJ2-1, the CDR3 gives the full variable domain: DGGITQSPKYLFRKEGQNVTLSCEQNLNHDAMYWYRQDPGQGLRLIYYSQIVNDFQKGDIAEGYSVSREKKESFPLTVTSAQKNPTAFYLCASTQSRPPLYNEQFFGPGTRLTVL.

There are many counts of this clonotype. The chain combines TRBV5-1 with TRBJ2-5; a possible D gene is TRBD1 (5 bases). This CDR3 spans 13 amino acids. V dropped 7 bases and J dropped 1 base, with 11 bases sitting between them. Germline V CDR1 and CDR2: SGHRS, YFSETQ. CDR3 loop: CASRRTSQETQYF. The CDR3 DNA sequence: TGCGCCAGCCGCCGGACAAGCCAAGAGACCCAGTACTTC.

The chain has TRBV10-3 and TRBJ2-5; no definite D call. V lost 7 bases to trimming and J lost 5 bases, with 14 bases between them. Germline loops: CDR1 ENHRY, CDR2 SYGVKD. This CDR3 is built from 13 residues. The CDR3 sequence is CAIKAGTGETQYF. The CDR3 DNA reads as TGTGCCATCAAGGCAGGTACGGGCGAGACCCAGTACTTC.